Listed below are T cell receptor beta chains from one sample, sequenced in a study of blood T cell repertoires in COVID-19. TCRdb's table, derived via immunoSEQ multiplex PCR, lists solely in-frame clones and lacks some. This sample carries 45,000 to 50,000 clones, over 75% of them seen once, and the ten largest clones take approximately 8.4%. The sample consisted of peripheral blood. The receptors come from a man between 45 and 60 years old with acute or convalescent COVID-19. Both conserved end residues are part of each CDR3. The order of the fields is D gene, CDR3 length, clone size, J gene, V gene, CDR3 DNA, CDR3 protein. A D gene is named only where the DNA matches it firmly. A row's size may be missing; if present it is once, few, many or a size class.

D gene: NA
CDR3 length: 14
clone size: NA
J gene: TRBJ1-1
V gene: TRBV19
CDR3 DNA: TGTGCCAGTAGTTTGTATGAGCGGAGCACTGAAGCTTTCTTT
CDR3 protein: CASSLYERSTEAFF

D gene: TRBD2
CDR3 length: 17
clone size: few
J gene: TRBJ2-1
V gene: TRBV2
CDR3 DNA: TGTGCCAGCAGTGTCGGGCGACTAGCGGGAGCGGTTACTGAGCAGTTCTTC
CDR3 protein: CASSVGRLAGAVTEQFF

D gene: TRBD1
CDR3 length: 14
clone size: NA
J gene: TRBJ1-6
V gene: TRBV25-1
CDR3 DNA: TGTGCCAGCAGCTCGACAGGGTACAATTCACCCCTCCACTTT
CDR3 protein: CASSSTGYNSPLHF

D gene: TRBD2
CDR3 length: 17
clone size: NA
J gene: TRBJ2-3
V gene: TRBV5-1
CDR3 DNA: TGCGCCACCAGCTTGGCGGCTCGCGGGGGGGGGCAAGATACGCAGTATTTT
CDR3 protein: CATSLAARGGGQDTQYF

D gene: TRBD1
CDR3 length: 15
clone size: NA
J gene: TRBJ1-3
V gene: TRBV5-1
CDR3 DNA: TGCGCCAGCAGCTCGACAGGGGCGGACGGAAACACCATATATTTT
CDR3 protein: CASSSTGADGNTIYF

D gene: NA
CDR3 length: 15
clone size: once
J gene: TRBJ2-3
V gene: TRBV6-2/TRBV6-3
CDR3 DNA: TGTGCCAGCAGTTACACCGGAACCGCTTGGGGAGGGCAGTATTTT
CDR3 protein: CASSYTGTAWGGQYF

D gene: TRBD2
CDR3 length: 16
clone size: NA
J gene: TRBJ2-3
V gene: TRBV3-1/TRBV3-2
CDR3 DNA: TGTGCCAGCAGCAAAGGACTAGCGGGGTCAGGAGATACGCAGTATTTT
CDR3 protein: CASSKGLAGSGDTQYF

D gene: NA
CDR3 length: 17
clone size: NA
J gene: TRBJ1-1
V gene: TRBV6-2/TRBV6-3
CDR3 DNA: TGTGCCAGCAGTTACGGGGCAGGGCCAGCGGGGAACACTGAAGCTTTCTTT
CDR3 protein: CASSYGAGPAGNTEAFF

D gene: TRBD2
CDR3 length: 14
clone size: NA
J gene: TRBJ2-7
V gene: TRBV9
CDR3 DNA: TGTGCCAGCAGCGTAGGGCCAGCGGGAGGCGAGCAGTACTTC
CDR3 protein: CASSVGPAGGEQYF

D gene: TRBD1
CDR3 length: 14
clone size: NA
J gene: TRBJ2-5
V gene: TRBV10-3
CDR3 DNA: TGTGCCATCAGTGAAGGGACAGACCAAGAGACCCAGTACTTC
CDR3 protein: CAISEGTDQETQYF

D gene: NA
CDR3 length: 13
clone size: once
J gene: TRBJ1-6
V gene: TRBV6-5
CDR3 DNA: TGTGCCAGCAGTTCCCTTTATAATTCACCCCTCCACTTT
CDR3 protein: CASSSLYNSPLHF

D gene: NA
CDR3 length: 13
clone size: once
J gene: TRBJ2-2
V gene: TRBV6-1
CDR3 DNA: TGTGCCAGCAGCATCGACATGTCGTGGGAGCTGTTTTTT
CDR3 protein: CASSIDMSWELFF

D gene: TRBD1
CDR3 length: 14
clone size: NA
J gene: TRBJ2-7
V gene: TRBV5-4
CDR3 DNA: TGTGCCAGCAGCTCCACGGACAGGGGCTACGAGCAGTACTTC
CDR3 protein: CASSSTDRGYEQYF

D gene: TRBD1
CDR3 length: 14
clone size: NA
J gene: TRBJ2-7
V gene: TRBV24-1
CDR3 DNA: TGTGCCACCAGTGATCGAGTTACAAGGACAGGGTCGTACTTC
CDR3 protein: CATSDRVTRTGSYF

D gene: TRBD1
CDR3 length: 14
clone size: NA
J gene: TRBJ1-6
V gene: TRBV7-9
CDR3 DNA: TGTGCCAGCAGCCGGGACAGCTATAATTCACCCCTCCACTTT
CDR3 protein: CASSRDSYNSPLHF

D gene: TRBD1
CDR3 length: 14
clone size: NA
J gene: TRBJ1-4
V gene: TRBV2
CDR3 DNA: TGTGCCAGCAGTGTTTCGGGACAGGTTGAAAAACTGTTTTTT
CDR3 protein: CASSVSGQVEKLFF

D gene: NA
CDR3 length: 14
clone size: NA
J gene: TRBJ2-4
V gene: TRBV6-2/TRBV6-3
CDR3 DNA: TGTGCCAGCAGTTACTCGGCCCAAAGGAGCATTCAGTACTTC
CDR3 protein: CASSYSAQRSIQYF

D gene: NA
CDR3 length: 14
clone size: NA
J gene: TRBJ1-1
V gene: TRBV9
CDR3 DNA: TGTGCCAGCAGCGCGACAGTTGATAACACTGAAGCTTTCTTT
CDR3 protein: CASSATVDNTEAFF

D gene: NA
CDR3 length: 16
clone size: NA
J gene: TRBJ1-4
V gene: TRBV5-4
CDR3 DNA: TGTGCCAGCAGCCCCGAACCTGGAGCCACTAATGAAAAACTGTTTTTT
CDR3 protein: CASSPEPGATNEKLFF

D gene: TRBD1
CDR3 length: 15
clone size: NA
J gene: TRBJ2-5
V gene: TRBV5-1
CDR3 DNA: TGCGCCAGCAGCGCCCTACAGGGGCGGCAAGAGACCCAGTACTTC
CDR3 protein: CASSALQGRQETQYF

D gene: TRBD1
CDR3 length: 13
clone size: NA
J gene: TRBJ1-1
V gene: TRBV12-3/TRBV12-4
CDR3 DNA: TGTGCCGGGACAGGGCCCATGAACACTGAAGCTTTCTTT
CDR3 protein: CAGTGPMNTEAFF

D gene: TRBD1
CDR3 length: 18
clone size: NA
J gene: TRBJ1-2
V gene: TRBV10-3
CDR3 DNA: TGTGCCATCAGTGGGAACCTTCAACCACAGGACAGGGACTATGGCTACACCTTC
CDR3 protein: CAISGNLQPQDRDYGYTF

D gene: NA
CDR3 length: 12
clone size: NA
J gene: TRBJ2-2
V gene: TRBV12-3/TRBV12-4
CDR3 DNA: TGTGCCAGCAGTTTATCAGTCGGGGAGCTGTTTTTT
CDR3 protein: CASSLSVGELFF

D gene: TRBD1
CDR3 length: 14
clone size: NA
J gene: TRBJ2-1
V gene: TRBV5-1
CDR3 DNA: TGCGCCTCAGCCCCGGGACAGGGTTACAATGAGCAGTTCTTC
CDR3 protein: CASAPGQGYNEQFF

D gene: TRBD1
CDR3 length: 14
clone size: NA
J gene: TRBJ1-1
V gene: TRBV6-5
CDR3 DNA: TGTGCCAGCAGCGTCCCGGGACAGGGGTATGAAGCTTTCTTT
CDR3 protein: CASSVPGQGYEAFF

D gene: TRBD1
CDR3 length: 14
clone size: NA
J gene: TRBJ1-1
V gene: TRBV10-3
CDR3 DNA: TGTGCCATCAGTACCCAGGGGGGTAACACTGAAGCTTTCTTT
CDR3 protein: CAISTQGGNTEAFF